The TCR beta chain under discussion was sequenced for a study of T cells expressing NK-cell markers. Study overall: From sorted CD3+CD56+NKG2C+, CD3+CD56+NKG2C- and CD3+CD56-NKG2C+ T cells came the TCR beta repertoires. In the group of eight sequenced donors, seven were HCMV-seropositive and one was seronegative.

TCRdb re-called the 5' RACE reads; one entry per CDR3 protein, DNA not given. The sample table sets out approximately 150,000 distinct CDR3 sequences. Turning to this clonotype: Its specificity is not known.

Study-wide points: Uncertainty persisted over the HCMV specificity of expanded NKG2C+ T cell clones. The share of CD8+ T cells held by dominant NKG2C+ clonotypes was 1.0-7.0% in about six donors.

The CDR3 consists of 12 residues. The V gene's germline CDR1 is MNHEY and CDR2 SVGAGI. The sample was blood T cells: a sorted CD56 or NKG2C T cell subset, CD4+ or CD8+ T cells, or bulk PBMC T cells (not recorded which). This chain connects TRBV6-5 to TRBJ1-2. The TCR sequence derives from a woman between 18 and 70 years old in good health. This CDR3 is CASRDTNYGYTF.